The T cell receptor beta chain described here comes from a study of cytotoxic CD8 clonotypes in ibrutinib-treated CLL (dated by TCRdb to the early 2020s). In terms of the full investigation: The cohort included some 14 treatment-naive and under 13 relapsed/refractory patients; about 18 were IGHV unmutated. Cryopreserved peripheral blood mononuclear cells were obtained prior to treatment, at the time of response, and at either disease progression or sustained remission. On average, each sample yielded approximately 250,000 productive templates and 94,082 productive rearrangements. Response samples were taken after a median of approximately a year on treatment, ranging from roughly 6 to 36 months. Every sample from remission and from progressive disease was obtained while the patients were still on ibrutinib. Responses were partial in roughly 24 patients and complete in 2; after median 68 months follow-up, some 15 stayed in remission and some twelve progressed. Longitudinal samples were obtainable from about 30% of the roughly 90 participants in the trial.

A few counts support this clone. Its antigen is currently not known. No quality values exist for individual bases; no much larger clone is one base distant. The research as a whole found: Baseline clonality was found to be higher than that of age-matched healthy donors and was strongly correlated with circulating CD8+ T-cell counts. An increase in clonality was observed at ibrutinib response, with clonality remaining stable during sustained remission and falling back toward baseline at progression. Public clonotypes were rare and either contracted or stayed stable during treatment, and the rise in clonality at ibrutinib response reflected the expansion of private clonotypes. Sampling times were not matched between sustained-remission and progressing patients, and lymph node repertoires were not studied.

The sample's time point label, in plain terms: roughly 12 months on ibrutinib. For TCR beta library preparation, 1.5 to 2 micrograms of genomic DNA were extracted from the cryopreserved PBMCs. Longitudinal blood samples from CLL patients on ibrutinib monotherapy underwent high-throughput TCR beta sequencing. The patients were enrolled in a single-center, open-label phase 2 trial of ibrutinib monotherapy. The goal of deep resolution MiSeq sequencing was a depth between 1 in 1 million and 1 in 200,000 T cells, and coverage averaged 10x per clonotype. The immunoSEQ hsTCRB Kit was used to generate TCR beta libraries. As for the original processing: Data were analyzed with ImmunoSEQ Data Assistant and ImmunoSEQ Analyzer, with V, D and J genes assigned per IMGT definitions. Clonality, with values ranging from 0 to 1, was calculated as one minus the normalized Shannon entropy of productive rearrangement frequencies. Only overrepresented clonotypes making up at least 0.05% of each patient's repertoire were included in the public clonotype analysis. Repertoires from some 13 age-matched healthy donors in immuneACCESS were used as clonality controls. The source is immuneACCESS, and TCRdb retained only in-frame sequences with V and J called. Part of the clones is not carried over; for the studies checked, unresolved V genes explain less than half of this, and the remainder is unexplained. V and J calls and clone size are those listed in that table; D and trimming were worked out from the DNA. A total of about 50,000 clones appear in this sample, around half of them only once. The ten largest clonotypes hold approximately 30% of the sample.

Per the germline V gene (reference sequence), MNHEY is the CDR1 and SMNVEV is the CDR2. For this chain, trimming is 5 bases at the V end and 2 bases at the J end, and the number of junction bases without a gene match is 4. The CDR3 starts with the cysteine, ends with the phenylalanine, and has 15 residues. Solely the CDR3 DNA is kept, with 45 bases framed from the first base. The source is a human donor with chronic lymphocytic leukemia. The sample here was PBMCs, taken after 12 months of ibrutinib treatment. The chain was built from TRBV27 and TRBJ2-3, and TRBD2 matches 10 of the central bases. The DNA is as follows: TGTGCCAGCAGTCCAGGACTAGCGGCCACAGATACGCAGTATTTT. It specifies CASSPGLAATDTQYF.